Sequencing of this T cell receptor (beta chain) was carried out in a study of CD8+ T cells in alopecia areata. Study-level findings and limits: Persistence in scalp and blood during tofacitinib was observed for many expanded lesional clones. In scalp, tofacitinib significantly decreased clonality and expanded CD8+ clones among the top 100. Whether baseline CD8+ expansion is linked to response remains uncertain, given a single nonresponder.

Details on this clone: The antigen is not known.

The treatment: oral pan-JAK inhibitor, 5-10 mg twice daily. Extracted RNA was reverse transcribed, and the resulting cDNA served as sequencing template. Sequencing used immunoSEQ multiplex PCR; TCRdb keeps in-frame clones, though not all of them. This table holds 150,000 to 200,000 clones, roughly 60% found once. With 6 bases removed from V and 0 bases from J, the gap between germline ends came to 15 bases. This CDR3 has 15 residues. Germline loops: CDR1 SQVTM, CDR2 ANQGSEA. The chain recombines TRBV29-1 with TRBJ2-1; D tentatively fits TRBD1 or TRBD2 (5 bases each). This clonotype was sampled from a human donor with alopecia areata. Sequenced material: CD4+ T cells sorted from blood, taken at week 24, from a patient treated with tofacitinib. The CDR3 DNA reads TGCAGCGTGGGGGTGGGCAGCTTCTCCTACAATGAGCAGTTCTTC. Residues: CSVGVGSFSYNEQFF.